The subject of this entry is one T cell receptor (beta chain). There is no known antigen for this receptor. No base quality values were provided; no much bigger clone lies one nucleotide off. At one collaborating source in Seattle, patients were enrolled during active infection and were followed longitudinally through the course of disease. Each collaborating institution followed its own protocols to collect whole blood in K2EDTA tubes. Collaborator samples were shipped for TCRbeta analysis as frozen whole blood, isolated PBMCs, or DNA extracted from either sample type. The sample is drawn from a study of blood T cell repertoires in COVID-19 (dated by TCRdb to about 2020). Describing the broader study: Samples covering the acute and convalescent phases of COVID-19 were provided by collaborators in the United States, Italy and Spain. The prospective study material was composed of cDNA or gDNA derived from T cells, B-cell-depleted T cells, or PBMCs. Subjects who had been exposed to COVID-19, were actively infected with it, or had recovered from it provided the deeply sampled blood TCRbeta repertoires that made up the dataset. A freely available public database, intended as a resource for researchers studying the immune response to SARS-CoV-2, is where the repertoires were released. The samples were drawn from the first 160 participants of the ongoing ImmuneRACE study and from 1,254 subjects provided by 6 global collaborators. Nearly every sample came with metadata listing a de-identified subject ID, COVID-19 status, age in years and sex. Where HLA class I and class II types were available, the types were taken from metadata supplied by the sample provider, not from assay-based typing.

The investigation overall reported the following: The amount of clinical and demographic metadata varied by source and participant and was provided uncurated.

The CDR3 runs 14 residues from the cysteine to the phenylalanine. The retained sequence is limited to the CDR3, 42 bases, with the frame set at the first base. Trimming takes 8 bases from V and 2 bases from J, and the germline ends sit 16 bases apart. The germline V gene supplies CDR1 SNHLY and CDR2 FYNNEI. The immunoSEQ Assay, a bias-controlled multiplex PCR, was used to amplify TCRbeta CDR3 regions from genomic DNA. The original pipeline was this. Nucleated cell counts per sample were estimated from amplification of reference gene primers within the assay. Sequence reads were collapsed and filtered to measure the absolute abundance of every unique TCRbeta CDR3 rearrangement. Productive Simpson clonality was computed per sample as the square root of Simpson's diversity index over productive rearrangements. Drawn from immuneACCESS, this table holds only the in-frame rearrangements with V and J called that TCRdb kept. Clones are partly lost; checked studies trace under half to an unresolved V gene and leave the rest unexplained. D and trimming come from the DNA, and the V and J calls and clone size come from that table. Here the sample has a few hundred thousand clones; 80% to 90% occur a single time. The ten largest make up roughly a tenth of the sample.

The sequence was collected from a woman in her 70s with COVID-19, enrolled during active disease. Sequencing was carried out using peripheral blood. This chain joins TRBV2 to TRBJ2-7; a weak D assignment points to TRBD1 (6 bases agree). This receptor carries the CDR3 CASSRDRFAYEQYF. The DNA sequence is as follows: TGTGCCAGCTCTAGAGACAGGTTCGCCTACGAGCAGTACTTC.